The rows below give T cell receptor beta chains drawn from one sample of a study of response to subunit inactivated influenza vaccine. TCRdb re-derived calls from the RT-PCR reads in MiXCR, one entry per CDR3 protein. In the table there are some 540,000 distinct CDR3 sequences, less than 25% of which are singletons. These same records also appear under a second study, on T cells expressing NK-cell markers.

Sample: CD4+ T cells sorted from PBMCs, taken approximately 12 days after vaccination. These TCRs come from a man in his fifties or sixties who received an inactivated influenza vaccine. Both conserved end residues are part of each CDR3. Each record gives: V gene, J gene, CDR3 length, CDR3 protein.

>TRBV7-2|TRBJ2-1|16
CASSLAGGSVNNEQFF
>TRBV25-1|TRBJ2-1|11
CASSGYYEQFF
>TRBV5-6|TRBJ2-1|16
CASRSRQTLSYNEQFF
>TRBV5-6|TRBJ2-5|15
CASSVPGPGPGGQYF
>TRBV10-3|TRBJ2-7|12
CAISESRQEQYF
>TRBV7-9|TRBJ2-5|15
CASFRTSGGGETQYF
>TRBV4-2|TRBJ2-1|13
CASSQDQNNEQFF
>TRBV5-8|TRBJ1-1|14
CASSRWTGNTEAFF
>TRBV7-2|TRBJ2-7|14
CATSRVAGGYEQYF
>TRBV18|TRBJ1-6|15
CASSPSTGDNSPLHF
>TRBV7-2|TRBJ2-7|13
CASSGGGSGEQYF
>TRBV6-1|TRBJ1-2|17
CASSPGQAESPRNGYTF
>TRBV6-1|TRBJ1-6|14
CASRASSYNSPLHF